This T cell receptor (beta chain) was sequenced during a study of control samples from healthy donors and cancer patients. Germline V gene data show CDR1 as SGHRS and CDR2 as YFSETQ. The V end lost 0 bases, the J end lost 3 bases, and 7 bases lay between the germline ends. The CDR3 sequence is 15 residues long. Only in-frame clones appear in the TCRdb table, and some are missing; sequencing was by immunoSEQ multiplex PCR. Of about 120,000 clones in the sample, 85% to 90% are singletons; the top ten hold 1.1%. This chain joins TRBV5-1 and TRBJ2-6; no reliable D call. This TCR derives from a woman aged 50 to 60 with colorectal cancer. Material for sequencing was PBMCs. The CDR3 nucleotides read TGCGCCAGCAGCTTGGCGTCTATTGGGGCCAACGTCCTGACTTTC. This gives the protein CASSLASIGANVLTF.